Given below is one T cell receptor beta chain in context. Antigen specificity is unknown. This CDR3 has 17 amino acids. V trimming: 6 bases; J trimming: 4 bases; junction bases outside the gene matches: 14. Germline V gene data show CDR1 as SGHDN and CDR2 as FVKESK. This sample was taken from a study of T cell responses to AZD1222 COVID-19 vaccine. Clones were sequenced by immunoSEQ multiplex PCR, and TCRdb holds only the in-frame ones, with some missing. The sample lists around 180,000 clones; almost 90% were seen once. General observations from the study: The number of AZD1222 recipients seropositive at baseline was only five or six.

The chain combines TRBV14 with TRBJ2-1; 8 bases align to TRBD1. The clonotype originates from an adult in good health. Sequenced material: peripheral blood, taken on day 0 of AZD1222 vaccination. The CDR3 sequence is CASSTGRGQESYNEQFF. The CDR3, as DNA: TGTGCCAGCAGTACCGGCAGGGGACAGGAGTCTTACAATGAGCAGTTCTTC. Looking up the rest from reference TRBV14 and TRBJ2-1 gives the full variable domain: EAGVTQFPSHSVIEKGQTVTLRCDPISGHDNLYWYRRVMGKEIKFLLHFVKESKQDESGMPNNRFLAERTGGTYSTLKVQPAELEDSGVYFCASSTGRGQESYNEQFFGPGTRLTVL.